Sequencing of this TCR beta chain was carried out in a study of cytomegalovirus exposure and HLA in healthy donors. This CDR3 contains 14 residues. The germline CDR1 and CDR2 sequences are WSHSY and SAAADI. The junction had 7 bases not matched to a gene; V was cut back by 3 bases and J by 9 bases. Method: immunoSEQ multiplex PCR; TCRdb's copy keeps in-frame clones and lacks some. The sample includes about 270,000 clones, approximately 86% of them seen just once. This rearrangement joins TRBV10-2 to TRBJ2-1; TRBD2 matches at 8 bases. The sequencing input was PBMCs. The sequence came from a woman between 18 and 29 years old in good health and CMV-seronegative. The CDR3 region has the DNA TGCGCCAGCAGTGATGATAGCGGGGAGGGTGAGCAGTTCTTC. Translated, it gives CASSDDSGEGEQFF.